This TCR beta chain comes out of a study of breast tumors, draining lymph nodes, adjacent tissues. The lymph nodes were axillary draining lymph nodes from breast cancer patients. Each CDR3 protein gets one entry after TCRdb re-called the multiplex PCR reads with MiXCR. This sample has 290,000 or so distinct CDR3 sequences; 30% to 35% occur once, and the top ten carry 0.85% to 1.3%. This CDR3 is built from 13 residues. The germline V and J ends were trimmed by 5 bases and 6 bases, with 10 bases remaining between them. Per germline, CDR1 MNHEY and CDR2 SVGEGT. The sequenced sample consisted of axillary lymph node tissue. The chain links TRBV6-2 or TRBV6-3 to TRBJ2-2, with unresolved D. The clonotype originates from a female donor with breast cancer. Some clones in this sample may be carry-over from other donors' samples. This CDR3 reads CASSPPGAGELFF. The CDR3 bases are TGTGCCAGCAGTCCCCCGGGTGCCGGGGAGCTGTTTTTT.